Detailed here is one T cell receptor beta chain. This record comes from a study of blood T cell repertoires in COVID-19. Overall study: Samples representing acute and convalescent COVID-19 were sourced from the United States, Italy and Spain. PBMCs, B-cell-depleted T cells, or T cells were the source of the cDNA or gDNA that made up the material.

V was pared by 5 bases and J by 7 bases, with 5 bases of the junction left unmatched. The length of the CDR3 is 13 residues. Germline CDR1 LNHDA, CDR2 SQIVND (reference sequence). As handled by the study authors: Amplifying reference gene primers gave estimates of nucleated cell counts. The repertoire was sequenced with immunoSEQ multiplex PCR; TCRdb's copy has only in-frame clones and lacks some. V, J and clone size are taken as reported in that table, and D and trimming were inferred from the DNA itself. Of roughly 170,000 clones listed, about 85% are singletons. The chain links TRBV19 to TRBJ2-5; 9 positions match TRBD1. Sequenced material: peripheral blood. The TCR originated in a man between 60 and 70 years old with acute or convalescent COVID-19. The CDR3 loop is CASSAGTGRTQYF. CDR3 nucleotide sequence: TGTGCCAGTAGTGCCGGGACAGGGCGGACCCAGTACTTC.